This is a list of T cell receptor beta chains from one sample in a study of control samples from healthy donors and cancer patients. Data came from immunoSEQ multiplex PCR; TCRdb stores just in-frame clones and leaves some out. The sample has some 80,000 clones, 85% to 90% seen once; the top ten hold 1.9%. Sequencing used PBMCs. The receptors here all came from an older woman with head and neck cancer. Both conserved end residues are part of each CDR3. D genes are given only for firm matches. Some rows have no size entry. The others give once, few or many, or a class for an expanded clone.

TRBD2	TRBV24-1	TRBJ2-5	-	TGTGCCACCAGTGAAGGGACTAGCGGAGCAAAAGAGACCCAGTACTTC	CATSEGTSGAKETQYF
TRBD2	TRBV7-2	TRBJ2-5	-	TGTGCCAGCAGTTCCGGCGGGAGGGGTTTGAAGACCCAGTACTTC	CASSSGGRGLKTQYF
-	TRBV28	TRBJ2-1	-	TGTGCCAGCAGCTCCTTCAGGGCTGGGGCATACAATGAGCAGTTCTTC	CASSSFRAGAYNEQFF
-	TRBV21-1	TRBJ1-6	-	TGTGCCAGCAGCCCGCCCAGGGCAGGGACCTATAATTCACCCCTCCACTTT	CASSPPRAGTYNSPLHF
TRBD2	TRBV5-4	TRBJ2-3	-	TGTGCCAGCAGCCAACCGACTAGCGGGAGGGGGGGAGATACGCAGTATTTT	CASSQPTSGRGGDTQYF
-	TRBV11-2	TRBJ2-7	-	TGTGCCAGCAGCACTACGGGACAAGCTTCCGAGCAGTACTTC	CASSTTGQASEQYF
TRBD1	TRBV7-9	TRBJ2-6	-	TGTGCCAGCAGGGACGGTGTGACAGGGTACTCTGGGGCCAACGTCCTGACTTTC	CASRDGVTGYSGANVLTF
TRBD1	TRBV3-1/TRBV3-2	TRBJ1-1	-	TGTGCCAGCAGCCGGGACAGGGCTGGCACTGAAGCTTTCTTT	CASSRDRAGTEAFF
TRBD2	TRBV15	TRBJ2-1	-	TGTGCCACCGCCACTAGCGGGAGTTCCTACAATGAGCAGTTCTTC	CATATSGSSYNEQFF
-	TRBV7-7	TRBJ1-3	-	TGTGCCAGCAGCATATCGGACAACTCTGGAAACACCATATATTTT	CASSISDNSGNTIYF
-	TRBV19	TRBJ1-4	-	TGTGCCAGTAGTATCTCACAGCCTGAAAAACTGTTTTTT	CASSISQPEKLFF
TRBD2	TRBV30	TRBJ2-1	-	TGTGCCTGGAGTTCGCTAGCGGGAGGCCGCTCCTACAATGAGCAGTTCTTC	CAWSSLAGGRSYNEQFF
-	TRBV7-9	TRBJ2-1	-	TGTGCCAGCAGTGCTACAGGGCTTGCACGGTTCTTC	CASSATGLARFF
-	TRBV5-6	TRBJ1-5	-	TGTGCCAGCAGCTTAGCTGAGGGTCAGCCCCAGCATTTT	CASSLAEGQPQHF
-	TRBV9	TRBJ2-2	-	TGTGCCAGCAGCGTAGCTTACGCGAACACCGGGGAGCTGTTTTTT	CASSVAYANTGELFF
-	TRBV18	TRBJ2-5	-	TGTGCCAGCTCACTTGGAATGGAGAGGGAGACCCAGTACTTC	CASSLGMERETQYF
-	TRBV5-1	TRBJ2-1	-	TGCGCCAGCAGTGGGGGGGCGCTCTACAATGAGCAGTTCTTC	CASSGGALYNEQFF
-	TRBV6-6	TRBJ1-3	-	TGTGCCAGCAGACCCGGGGAGAGCTCTGGAAACACCATATATTTT	CASRPGESSGNTIYF
TRBD2	TRBV6-2/TRBV6-3	TRBJ2-5	-	TGTGCCAGCAGTTACTCCCCGTCCGGTGTATTCGGGAGGGCAAGTGAGGAGACCCAGTACTTC	CASSYSPSGVFGRASEETQYF
-	TRBV15	TRBJ1-1	once	TGTGCCACCAGCAGAGATTTCGGGGTAGGGAAAAGCACTGAAGCTTTCTTT	CATSRDFGVGKSTEAFF
TRBD1	TRBV4-1	TRBJ1-1	-	TGCGCCAGCAGCCAATATTGGGACAGTTCCTACACTGAAGCTTTCTTT	CASSQYWDSSYTEAFF
-	TRBV30	TRBJ1-2	-	TGTGCCTGGAGTACTTGGGGGAACTATGGCTACACCTTC	CAWSTWGNYGYTF
-	TRBV28	TRBJ1-2	-	TGTGCCAGCAGTTTGTTGGAATCGTTCCACTACACCTTC	CASSLLESFHYTF
TRBD1	TRBV6-4	TRBJ2-2	-	TGTGCCAGCAGTGACTTGACAGGGGACACCGGGGAGCTGTTTTTT	CASSDLTGDTGELFF
TRBD1	TRBV18	TRBJ2-1	-	TGTGCCAGCTCACCAACTACAGGGGTTAGCAATGAGCAGTTCTTC	CASSPTTGVSNEQFF
-	TRBV29-1	TRBJ2-1	-	TGCAGCGTTAGGGCGACAGAATACAATGAGCAGTTCTTC	CSVRATEYNEQFF
-	TRBV5-6	TRBJ1-1	once	TGTGCCAGCAGCTTGCGTGTCAGGAACACTGAAGCTTTCTTT	CASSLRVRNTEAFF
-	TRBV4-3	TRBJ1-5	-	TGCGCCAGCAGCCAAGAGGAGGGCCTAGGGCCCCAGCATTTT	CASSQEEGLGPQHF
-	TRBV5-6	TRBJ2-7	-	TGTGCCAGCAGCCCTCCGGGCGGCTTGGTTGACAGCTCCTACGAGCAGTACTTC	CASSPPGGLVDSSYEQYF
TRBD1	TRBV29-1	TRBJ1-3	-	TGCAGCGCCCGGGACAGGAGCTCTGGAAACACCATATATTTT	CSARDRSSGNTIYF
-	TRBV30	TRBJ1-2	-	TGTGCCTGGGGGGGGGCCGCTAACTATGGCTACACCTTC	CAWGGAANYGYTF
-	TRBV6-6	TRBJ1-1	-	TGTGCCAGCAGTTTTTACGGATTGAACACTGAAGCTTTCTTT	CASSFYGLNTEAFF
-	TRBV27	TRBJ2-3	-	TGTGCCAGCCGCCAATGGGGGACCACCGGAGATACGCAGTATTTT	CASRQWGTTGDTQYF
-	TRBV9	TRBJ2-3	few	TGTGCCAGCAGCGTAGGTCCCGGCCGCACAGATACGCAGTATTTT	CASSVGPGRTDTQYF
-	TRBV7-8	TRBJ1-2	-	TGTGCCAGCAGCTTAGATCCGGGGGTCTATGGCTACACCTTC	CASSLDPGVYGYTF
TRBD1	TRBV4-2	TRBJ1-5	once	TGTGCCAGCAGCCAAGGACAGGGGCTTGATCAGCCCCAGCATTTT	CASSQGQGLDQPQHF
-	TRBV3-1/TRBV3-2	TRBJ2-3	once	TGTGCCAGCAGCCAATCGGCCTTGCCCCGGTGGGGCACAGATACGCAGTATTTT	CASSQSALPRWGTDTQYF
TRBD1	TRBV28	TRBJ1-5	-	TGTGCCAGCAGGGGACACGGACAGGGGCATCAGCCCCAGCATTTT	CASRGHGQGHQPQHF
TRBD2	TRBV6-2/TRBV6-3	TRBJ2-1	-	TGTGCCAGCAGTTACCCGGGTGCCGGGACTAGCGGGATCCGCCAGGGGCATGAGCAGTTCTTC	CASSYPGAGTSGIRQGHEQFF
TRBD1	TRBV7-2	TRBJ1-3	-	TGTGCCAGCAGCTTCAACAGGGGGGGCCCCTACTCTGGAAACACCATATATTTT	CASSFNRGGPYSGNTIYF
TRBD2	TRBV6-5	TRBJ2-7	-	TGTGCCAGCAGTAGCGGACTAGCGGGCCTGGAGCAGTACTTC	CASSSGLAGLEQYF
TRBD2	TRBV29-1	TRBJ2-1	-	TGCAGCGTTGAATCCCCGGGAGGGTGGGACAATGAGCAGTTCTTC	CSVESPGGWDNEQFF
-	TRBV3-1/TRBV3-2	TRBJ2-1	-	TGTGCCAGCAGCCAAGATCCCGGCTCCTACAATGAGCAGTTCTTC	CASSQDPGSYNEQFF
-	TRBV5-1	TRBJ1-2	-	TGCGCCAGCAGCACGGCCGGGACAAAAAACTATGGCTACACCTTC	CASSTAGTKNYGYTF
-	TRBV19	TRBJ2-2	-	TGTGCCAGCACGATCACAGGGTCGACCACCGGGGAGCTGTTTTTT	CASTITGSTTGELFF
-	TRBV2	TRBJ1-5	-	TGTGCCAGCAATTTGGGTCCCCAAGGGCCCCAGCATTTT	CASNLGPQGPQHF
-	TRBV5-5	TRBJ2-7	few	TGTGCCAGCAGCTTGCGCAGGGTGTCCTACGAGCAGTACTTC	CASSLRRVSYEQYF
-	TRBV5-4	TRBJ2-7	-	TGTGCCAGCAGCCCCGTAACCACGGGGGGCACCTACGAGCAGTACTTC	CASSPVTTGGTYEQYF
-	TRBV3-1/TRBV3-2	TRBJ2-7	-	TGTGCCAGCAGTAAAGCCTCACGGGGAGTTGCCGAGCAGTACTTC	CASSKASRGVAEQYF
TRBD1	TRBV5-1	TRBJ2-3	-	TGCGCCAGCAGTGGGGACAGACCAGATACGCAGTATTTT	CASSGDRPDTQYF
TRBD1	TRBV28	TRBJ2-1	-	TGTGCCAGCAGTTTGTATTCTTACAGGGGGCTAGCCAACAATGAGCAGTTCTTC	CASSLYSYRGLANNEQFF
-	TRBV30	TRBJ2-7	-	TGTGCCTGGCGCAGCTCCTACGAGCAGTACTTC	CAWRSSYEQYF
-	TRBV9	TRBJ2-7	-	TGTGCCAGCAGCGCCAGGTGGGAGTCCCACGAGCAGTACTTC	CASSARWESHEQYF
-	TRBV9	TRBJ1-3	-	TGTGCCAGCAGCGTAGACGGGACATCTGGAAACACCATATATTTT	CASSVDGTSGNTIYF
-	TRBV11-2	TRBJ1-2	-	TGTGCCAGCAGCCTCACCCGGGAGACAGGAGAGGGCTACACCTTC	CASSLTRETGEGYTF
-	TRBV11-3	TRBJ2-1	once	TGTGCCAGCAGCATTACAGGGTACAATGAGCAGTTCTTC	CASSITGYNEQFF
TRBD2	TRBV6-6	TRBJ2-3	once	TGTGCCAGCAGATTGCCACTAGCGGACGCAGATACGCAGTATTTT	CASRLPLADADTQYF